The rows below give T cell receptor beta chains drawn from one sample of a study of T cell responses to AZD1222 COVID-19 vaccine. Assay used: immunoSEQ multiplex PCR; TCRdb lists only in-frame clones, some missing. Among 200,000 to 250,000 clones, approximately 94% were seen once, and the ten largest hold approximately 1%. Material: peripheral blood, obtained on day 0 of MenACWY control vaccination. The receptors derive from an adult in good health. The CDR3 runs from the conserved cysteine through the conserved F or W. A clone size is listed for some rows: how often the clone was seen (once, few, many), or a class if it is expanded.

clone_size | v_call | cdr3_aa
- | TRBV4-2 | CASSQDTRHGEKLFF
once | TRBV18 | CASSPTDRVSTDTQYF
- | TRBV7-9 | CASSLAGDGYTF
- | TRBV5-1 | CASSLGGQGMYGYTF
- | TRBV7-9 | CASTPLAGDEQFF
- | TRBV7-2 | CASSKDRYNQPQHF
- | TRBV30 | CAWSTGTEAFF
- | TRBV18 | CASSPKSSGPDTQYF
few | TRBV7-2 | CASSPHSNQPQHF
- | TRBV6-5 | CASSFYTGLNTEAFF
- | TRBV7-2 | CASSLEWTYGYTF
- | TRBV27 | CARARRSTLPSSYNEQFF
- | TRBV27 | CASSPNLDRDGGYTF
- | TRBV28 | CASFILPDKAFF
- | TRBV27 | CASSNPGNSPLHF
- | TRBV28 | CASSPSRTGARGYTF
- | TRBV5-6 | CASSRGGSNTEAFF
once | TRBV19 | CASRDYLADTQYF
- | TRBV5-1 | CASSPEGPGYEKLFF
- | TRBV6-2/TRBV6-3 | CASSPRYQPQHF
- | TRBV5-8 | CASSLDPTGVNQPQHF
- | TRBV9 | CASSVLGTTNEKLFF
- | TRBV6-5 | CASSYSWDSAYGYTF
- | TRBV5-6 | CASSQLAGERGEQFF
once | TRBV3-1/TRBV3-2 | CASSPEGTGANYGYTF
- | TRBV19 | CASSRGTGNIQYF
- | TRBV12-3/TRBV12-4 | CASSERPYEQYF
- | TRBV6-5 | CASSPGNLYGYTF
- | TRBV6-5 | CASLIGPAWSDGYTF
- | TRBV3-1/TRBV3-2 | CASSSPAREQYF
- | TRBV2 | CASSVWGPNTEAFF
- | TRBV11-3 | CASSLGLGNTEAFF
- | TRBV20-1 | CSASSSGGFRSEQYF
- | TRBV18 | CASSPQSYNEQFF
- | TRBV10-1 | CASSEQGSGENEQFF
- | TRBV10-2 | CASRAGGARNQPQHF
- | TRBV18 | CASSPPWSPMGSSYNEQFF
- | TRBV3-1/TRBV3-2 | CASSQKEKNTGELFF
- | TRBV19 | CASNPFRDYGYTF
- | TRBV7-9 | CASSTPGGYGYTF
- | TRBV19 | CASSIILGNQPQHF
- | TRBV2 | CASRTGQSTATNEKLFF
- | TRBV18 | CASSRRQGSSYNEQFF
- | TRBV7-3 | CASSLLGTGRSPLHF